The 21 T cell receptor beta chains below were found in one sample sequenced in a study of shared clonotypes between healthy human individuals. Sequenced by immunoSEQ multiplex PCR; TCRdb stores in-frame clones only, minus some. Found here are over 850,000 clones, about four fifths of them singletons; the top ten hold 0.5% to 0.6%. Sequenced input: memory CD4+ T cells from PBMCs. As for subset: CD45RA-negative fraction. These receptors were obtained from a man between 18 and 29 years old in good health. Some clones in this sample may be carry-over from other donors' samples.

The chain is built from TRBV19 and TRBJ1-1, with D perhaps matching TRBD1 (5 bases). Germline lookup yields CDR1 LNHDA and CDR2 SQIVND (reference sequence). V lost 4 bases and J 2 bases, leaving 11 bases between the germline ends. The CDR3 extends over 14 amino acids. The DNA of the CDR3 is TGTGCCAGTAGTAGGTGGGGCTTCAACACTGAAGCTTTCTTT. The encoded protein is CASSRWGFNTEAFF. The complete variable domain, with remaining parts taken from reference TRBV19 and TRBJ1-1, reads DGGITQSPKYLFRKEGQNVTLSCEQNLNHDAMYWYRQDPGQGLRLIYYSQIVNDFQKGDIAEGYSVSREKKESFPLTVTSAQKNPTAFYLCASSRWGFNTEAFFGQGTRLTVV.

The chain uses TRBV11-3 and TRBJ2-7; 9 bases fit TRBD2. Germline assignment: CDR1 SGHNT and CDR2 YENEEA. The CDR3 loop spans 14 amino acids. V lost 5 bases to trimming and J lost 4 bases; unmatched junction nucleotides: 6. This chain's CDR3 is CASSNWREGYEQYF. The CDR3 nucleotides are TGTGCCAGCAGCAACTGGCGGGAGGGATACGAGCAGTACTTC.

V is TRBV4-1 and J is TRBJ2-1; TRBD2 matches 9 bases. Trimming cost V 0 bases and J 7 bases; bases outside gene matches: 7. The CDR3 consists of 16 residues. Looked up from germline, CDR1 is MGHRA and CDR2 is YSYEKL. CDR3 nucleotide sequence: TGCGCCAGCAGCCAAGAAAGTCTAGCGGGACGAAATGAGCAGTTCTTC. This sequence encodes CASSQESLAGRNEQFF.

The genes are TRBV4-3 and TRBJ2-5; no definite D call. V shed 0 bases and J shed 4 bases, with 9 bases lying between them. CDR1 and CDR2 (germline): LGHNA, YSLEER. CDR3 length: 14 amino acids. CDR3 coding DNA: TGCGCCAGCAGCCAAGAGAGCAGTAGAGAGACCCAGTACTTC. Protein sequence: CASSQESSRETQYF.

The CDR3 loop reads CAWSFHAQNQPQHF. CDR3 nucleotides: TGTGCCTGGTCCTTTCACGCTCAGAATCAGCCCCAGCATTTT. The chain uses TRBV30 and TRBJ1-5, with no clear D. Between the trimmed V and J ends, which lost 5 bases and 4 bases, there was a span of 15 bases. CDR3 length equals 14 residues. From germline, CDR1 is GTSNPN and CDR2 SVGIG (reference sequence).

This sequence joins TRBV25-1 and TRBJ2-1; D remains ambiguous. Per the germline V gene, CDR1 is MGHDK and CDR2 is SYGVNS. V was shortened by 8 bases and J by 1 base, with 12 bases between the two germline ends. The CDR3 is 14 residues long. CDR3: CASSPPTSYNEQFF. CDR3 DNA sequence: TGTGCCAGCTCACCCCCGACGTCCTACAATGAGCAGTTCTTC.

The chain uses TRBV9 and TRBJ2-7; 9 bases agree with TRBD1. Trimming took 0 bases from V and 2 from J; bases not matched to a gene: 6. The CDR3 spans 16 residues. CDR1 SGDLS and CDR2 YYNGEE come from the germline V gene. The CDR3 DNA is TGTGCCAGCAGCGTAGCCCCCGGGACAGGGACCTACGAGCAGTACTTC. This sequence encodes CASSVAPGTGTYEQYF.

The chain carries TRBV28 and TRBJ1-5; possibly TRBD1 for D (5 bases). Trimming removed 8 bases at V and 11 bases at J, with 25 bases between. Germline V CDR1 and CDR2: MDHEN, SYDVKM. The CDR3 loop spans 15 amino acids. This CDR3 is CASGGGVRSLWSQHF. As DNA, the CDR3 is TGTGCCAGCGGTGGGGGGGTACGATCATTGTGGTCCCAGCATTTT.

This clone was detected a few times. V is TRBV7-2 and J is TRBJ2-2, with D unresolved. V gave up 2 bases and J gave up 4 bases, with 5 bases separating them. Per the germline V gene, CDR1 is SGHTA and CDR2 is FQGNSA. The CDR3 has 13 residues. The CDR3 DNA sequence: TGTGCCAGCAGCTTAATGGGCACCGGGGAGCTGTTTTTT. Amino acid sequence: CASSLMGTGELFF.

This sequence joins TRBV5-4 and TRBJ1-3; the D is unclear. CDR3 length equals 17 residues. V lost 0 bases to trimming and J lost 0 bases, with 13 bases between them. Germline V gene data show CDR1 as SGHNT and CDR2 as YYREEE (reference sequence). The CDR3 region is CASSLDGQVGSGNTIYF. In nucleotides, the CDR3 is TGTGCCAGCAGCTTGGATGGTCAGGTTGGCTCTGGAAACACCATATATTTT.

The chain is built from TRBV7-2 and TRBJ1-2; D is uncertain. The CDR3 is 13 amino acids. Germline CDR1 is SGHTA and CDR2 is FQGNSA. Between the trimmed V and J ends, which lost 5 bases and 2 bases, there was a span of 9 bases. CDR3 DNA sequence: TGTGCCAGCAGCCTAAGAGGGAACTATGGCTACACCTTC. Protein sequence: CASSLRGNYGYTF.

This chain connects TRBV7-8 to TRBJ2-3; D is uncertain. Per germline, CDR1 SGHVS and CDR2 FQNEAQ. V lost 1 base and J 3 bases, leaving 5 bases between the germline ends. The CDR3 consists of 13 residues. As DNA, the CDR3 is TGTGCCAGCAGCTTAGGCGCTACAGATACGCAGTATTTT. Amino acids: CASSLGATDTQYF.

The chain combines TRBV2 with TRBJ2-7; 11 positions agree with TRBD1. Germline V gene lookup returns CDR1 SNHLY and CDR2 FYNNEI. The CDR3 extends over 15 amino acids. Trimming took 2 bases from V and 6 from J; bases not matched to a gene: 6. The CDR3 loop is CASSERRTGGSEQYF. The DNA of the CDR3 is TGTGCCAGCAGTGAAAGGCGGACAGGGGGCTCCGAGCAGTACTTC.

The genes are TRBV15 and TRBJ1-4, with 8 nucleotides matching TRBD1. The CDR3 length is 16 residues. Per the germline V gene, CDR1 is LNHNV and CDR2 is YYDKDF (reference sequence). The V gene end was trimmed by 1 base and the J gene end by 4 bases; junction bases not matched to a gene: 5. CDR3 in DNA: TGTGCCACCAGCAGAGTGCGGACAGGGATTAATGAAAAACTGTTTTTT. This sequence encodes CATSRVRTGINEKLFF.

On this clone itself: The same CDR3 arises from other DNA sequences in this sample as well. V and J are TRBV5-1 and TRBJ2-5; no clear D gene. The CDR3 runs 13 residues. Trimming stripped 1 base from V and 5 bases from J, with 9 bases between. Germline loops: CDR1 SGHRS, CDR2 YFSETQ. The CDR3 region is CASSLTGEETQYF. CDR3 bases: TGCGCCAGCAGCTTGACGGGTGAGGAGACCCAGTACTTC.

The chain has TRBV7-2 and TRBJ2-5; TRBD1 is a possible D gene (6 bases). The V end lost 5 bases, the J end lost 5 bases, and 18 bases lay between the germline ends. CDR3 size: 15 residues. Germline loops: CDR1 SGHTA, CDR2 FQGNSA. CDR3 amino acids: CASSVAGVGRETQYF. The CDR3 nucleotides read TGTGCCAGCAGCGTCGCAGGGGTCGGGCGGGAGACCCAGTACTTC.

The chain has TRBV6-6 and TRBJ2-7; a possible D gene is TRBD2 (8 bases). The CDR3 contains 16 residues. V lost 6 bases, J lost 5 bases, and 23 bases lay in between. The germline CDR1 and CDR2 sequences are MNHNY and SVGAGI (reference sequence). This CDR3 reads CASRRAEGQRGHEQYF. The CDR3, as DNA: TGTGCCAGCAGACGCGCAGAGGGACAGCGGGGGCACGAGCAGTACTTC.

This clone has just a few counts. J is TRBJ2-7 and V is TRBV19, with unresolved D. The ends were cut back, 1 base at V and 6 bases at J, with 16 bases in the middle. Germline-derived CDR1 and CDR2 are LNHDA and SQIVND (reference sequence). The CDR3 is 15 residues long. Here the CDR3 DNA reads TGTGCCAGTAGTATAGGATCGGCAAACTCCGGCGAGCAGTACTTC. Translating gives CASSIGSANSGEQYF.

In this sample, this clone turned up a few times. The V gene is TRBV9, the J gene TRBJ1-2; unclear D gene. CDR1 SGDLS and CDR2 YYNGEE come from the germline V gene. Deletions cut 0 bases from V and 8 bases from J, with 11 bases between. The CDR3 totals 13 residues. CDR3 protein: CASSVDVGLGYTF. DNA of the CDR3: TGTGCCAGCAGCGTAGATGTAGGCCTAGGCTACACCTTC. The full variable domain, rest sourced from reference TRBV9 and TRBJ1-2, is DSGVTQTPKHLITATGQRVTLRCSPRSGDLSVYWYQQSLDQGLQFLIQYYNGEERAKGNILERFSAQQFPDLHSELNLSSLELGDSALYFCASSVDVGLGYTFGSGTRLTVV.

The chain joins TRBV2 to TRBJ2-1; weak D call: TRBD1 (6 bases). The CDR3 contains 12 residues. The germline CDR1 and CDR2 sequences are SNHLY and FYNNEI. V lost 5 bases to trimming and J lost 4 bases, with 6 bases between them. The CDR3 protein is CASSTGYNEQFF. The CDR3 coding sequence is TGTGCCAGCAGTACAGGGTACAATGAGCAGTTCTTC.

This clone was picked up one time. The chain has TRBV28 and TRBJ2-7; TRBD2 agrees at 9 bases. The V and J ends lost 3 bases and 2 bases, in that order; junction bases with no gene match: 5. Germline V lookup: CDR1 MDHEN, CDR2 SYDVKM. The CDR3 consists of 15 residues. As DNA, the CDR3 is TGTGCCAGCAGTTTGACGGCGGGAGGGGCCTACGAGCAGTACTTC. It yields the protein CASSLTAGGAYEQYF.